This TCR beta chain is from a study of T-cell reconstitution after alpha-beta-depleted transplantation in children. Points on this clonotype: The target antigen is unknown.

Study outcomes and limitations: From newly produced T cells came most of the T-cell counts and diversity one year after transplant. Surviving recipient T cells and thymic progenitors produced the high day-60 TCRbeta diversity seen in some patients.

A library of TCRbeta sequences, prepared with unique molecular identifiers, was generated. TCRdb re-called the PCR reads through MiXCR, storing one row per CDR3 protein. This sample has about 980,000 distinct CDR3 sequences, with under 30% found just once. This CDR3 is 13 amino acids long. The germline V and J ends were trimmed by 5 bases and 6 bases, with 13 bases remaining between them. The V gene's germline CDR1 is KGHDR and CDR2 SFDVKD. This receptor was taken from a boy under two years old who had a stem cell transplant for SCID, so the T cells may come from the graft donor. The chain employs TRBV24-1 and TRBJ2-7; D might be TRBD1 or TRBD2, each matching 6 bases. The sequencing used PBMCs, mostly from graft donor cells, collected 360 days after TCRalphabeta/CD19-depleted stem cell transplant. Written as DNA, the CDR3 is TGTGCCACCAGTGGCTCCAGGGGAGGCGAGCAGTACTTC. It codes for CATSGSRGGEQYF.